This record covers a single TCR beta chain. Its antigen is undetermined. This entry comes from a study of regulatory and conventional T cells in RAG deficiency. General study findings and limits: Omenn syndrome and CID/AS patients had roughly 100-fold fewer unique Treg TCR beta sequences, versus approximately 9.6-fold elsewhere. Patient subsets had shorter CDR3s; Omenn Treg-Tconv overlap exceeded 75%. In Omenn syndrome, sorted "Tregs" may be peripherally activated cells.

Genomic DNA came from blood regulatory T cells gated CD4+ CD25-high CD127-low. The protocol was immunoSEQ multiplex PCR, while the TCRdb copy is restricted to in-frame clones and leaves out a portion. The sample lists about 19,000 clones, roughly 87% seen once, with 1.4% in the top ten. Trimming pared 5 bases from V and 1 base from J, leaving 14 bases between. This CDR3 spans 15 amino acids. Per germline, CDR1 MNHEY and CDR2 SVGAGI. The data were also submitted as part of a second study, on regulatory T cells. As reported in that work: Amplification used 52 TRBV primers and 13 TRBJ primers. In patients, unique TRB V-J pairs were restricted and V/J usage skewed, especially in Tregs.

The clonotype was recovered from a human donor in good health. Sequencing was performed on Tregs sorted from blood. This chain connects TRBV6-5 to TRBJ1-2; perhaps TRBD1 as D (6 bases). The CDR3 region has the DNA TGTGCCAGCAGTCGTCCGGGACACCTTAACTATGGCTACACCTTC. Its protein product is CASSRPGHLNYGYTF.